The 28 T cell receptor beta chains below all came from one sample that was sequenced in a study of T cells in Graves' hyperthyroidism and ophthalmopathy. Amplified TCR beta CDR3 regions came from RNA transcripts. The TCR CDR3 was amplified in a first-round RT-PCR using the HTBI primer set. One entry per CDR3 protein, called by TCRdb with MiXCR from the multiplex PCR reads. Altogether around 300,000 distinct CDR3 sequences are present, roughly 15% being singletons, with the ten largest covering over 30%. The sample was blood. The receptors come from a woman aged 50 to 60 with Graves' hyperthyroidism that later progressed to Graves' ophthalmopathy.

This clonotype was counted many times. CDR3 region: CASSTGRNYGYTF. The CDR3 DNA follows: TGTGCCAGCAGTACAGGGAGGAACTATGGCTACACCTTC. This sequence joins TRBV28 and TRBJ1-2; a weak D match, TRBD1 (6 bases). CDR3 length: 13 residues. Germline CDR1 and CDR2: MDHEN and SYDVKM. V lost 5 bases and J 2 bases, leaving 9 bases between the germline ends.

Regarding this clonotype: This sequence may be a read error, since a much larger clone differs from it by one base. Here the CDR3 DNA reads TGTACCAGCAGTGTAGGACGGGATGAGCAGTTCTTC. Its protein is CTSSVGRDEQFF. J is TRBJ2-1 and V is TRBV6-1; D uncertain. Germline assignment: CDR1 MNHNS and CDR2 SASEGT. This CDR3 contains 12 residues.

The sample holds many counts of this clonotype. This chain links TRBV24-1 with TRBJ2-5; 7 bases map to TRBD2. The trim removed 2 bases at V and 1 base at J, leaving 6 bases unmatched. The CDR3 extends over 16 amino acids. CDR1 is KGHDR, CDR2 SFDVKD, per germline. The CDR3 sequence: CATSDSSSGFQETQYF. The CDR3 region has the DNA TGTGCCACCAGTGATTCTTCTAGCGGTTTCCAAGAGACCCAGTACTTC.

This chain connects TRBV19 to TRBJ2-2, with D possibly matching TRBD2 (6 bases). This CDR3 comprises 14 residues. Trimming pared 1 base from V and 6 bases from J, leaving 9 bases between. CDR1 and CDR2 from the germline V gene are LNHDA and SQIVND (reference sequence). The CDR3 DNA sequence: TGTGCCAGTAGTATAGTTGGAGGGGCCGGGGAGCTGTTTTTT. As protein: CASSIVGGAGELFF.

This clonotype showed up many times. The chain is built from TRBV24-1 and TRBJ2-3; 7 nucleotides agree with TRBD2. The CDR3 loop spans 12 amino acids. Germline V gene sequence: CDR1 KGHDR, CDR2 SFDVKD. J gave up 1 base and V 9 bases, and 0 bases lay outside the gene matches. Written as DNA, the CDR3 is TGTGCCACCGCGGGGGGCACAGATACGCAGTATTTT. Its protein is CATAGGTDTQYF.

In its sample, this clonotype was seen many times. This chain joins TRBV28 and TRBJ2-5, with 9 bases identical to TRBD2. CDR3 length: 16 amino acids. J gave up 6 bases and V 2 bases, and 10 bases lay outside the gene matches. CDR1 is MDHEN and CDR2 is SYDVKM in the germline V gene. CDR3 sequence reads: CASSLGGGGRGKTQYF. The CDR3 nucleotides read TGTGCCAGCAGTTTAGGCGGTGGCGGGAGGGGCAAGACCCAGTACTTC.

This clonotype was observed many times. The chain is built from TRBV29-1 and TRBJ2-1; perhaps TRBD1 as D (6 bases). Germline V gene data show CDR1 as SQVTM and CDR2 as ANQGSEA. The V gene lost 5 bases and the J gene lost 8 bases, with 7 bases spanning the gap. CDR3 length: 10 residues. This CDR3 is CSVYRDEQFF. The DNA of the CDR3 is TGCAGCGTTTACAGGGATGAGCAGTTCTTC.

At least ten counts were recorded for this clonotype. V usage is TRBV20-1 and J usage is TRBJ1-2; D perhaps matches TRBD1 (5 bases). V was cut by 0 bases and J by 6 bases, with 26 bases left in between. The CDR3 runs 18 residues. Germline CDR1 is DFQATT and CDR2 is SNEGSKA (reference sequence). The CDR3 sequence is CSARDWRYGSGSRHGYTF. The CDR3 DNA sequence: TGCAGTGCTAGAGATTGGCGGTATGGATCAGGGAGTCGACATGGCTACACCTTC.

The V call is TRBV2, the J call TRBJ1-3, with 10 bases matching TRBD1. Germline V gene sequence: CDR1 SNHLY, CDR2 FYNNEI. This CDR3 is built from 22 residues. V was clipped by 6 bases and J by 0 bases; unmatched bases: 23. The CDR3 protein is CASSHQVGIRDRGFFSGNTIYF. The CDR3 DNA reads TGTGCCAGCAGCCACCAAGTAGGGATACGGGACAGGGGATTTTTCTCTGGAAACACCATATATTTT.

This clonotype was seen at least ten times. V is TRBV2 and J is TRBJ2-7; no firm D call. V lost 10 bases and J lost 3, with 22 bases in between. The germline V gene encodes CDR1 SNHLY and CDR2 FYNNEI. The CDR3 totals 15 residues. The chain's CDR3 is CAITIMGGIDYEQYF. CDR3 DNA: TGTGCCATTACTATTATGGGCGGAATTGACTACGAGCAGTACTTC.

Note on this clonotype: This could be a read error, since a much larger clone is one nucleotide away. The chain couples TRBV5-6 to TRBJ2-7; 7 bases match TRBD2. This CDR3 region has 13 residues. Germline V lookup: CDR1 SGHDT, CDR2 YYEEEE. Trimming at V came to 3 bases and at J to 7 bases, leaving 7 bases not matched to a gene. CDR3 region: CASSYLGREEQYF. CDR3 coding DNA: TGTGCCAGCAGCTACCTGGGGAGGGAGGAGCAGTACTTC.

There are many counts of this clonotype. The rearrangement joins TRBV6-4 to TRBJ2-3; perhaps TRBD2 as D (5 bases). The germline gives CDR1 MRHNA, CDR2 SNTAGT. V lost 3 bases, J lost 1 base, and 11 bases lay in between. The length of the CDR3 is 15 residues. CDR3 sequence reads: CASSDMSGGTDTQYF. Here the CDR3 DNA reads TGTGCCAGCAGTGATATGAGCGGAGGCACAGATACGCAGTATTTT.

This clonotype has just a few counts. The CDR3: CATSRSWTGLYVGGANVLTF. CDR3 nucleotides: TGTGCCACCAGCAGAAGTTGGACAGGGTTGTACGTGGGAGGGGCCAACGTCCTGACTTTC. The genes are TRBV15 and TRBJ2-6; 8 nucleotides match TRBD1. Germline assignment: CDR1 LNHNV and CDR2 YYDKDF (reference sequence). After removal of 2 bases from V and 4 bases from J, the junction contained 16 bases not matched to a gene. The CDR3 has 20 amino acids. Drawing the rest from reference TRBV15 and TRBJ2-6, the complete variable domain is DAMVIQNPRYQVTQFGKPVTLSCSQTLNHNVMYWYQQKSSQAPKLLFHYYDKDFNNEADTPDNFQSRRPNTSFCFLDIRSPGLGDTAMYLCATSRSWTGLYVGGANVLTFGAGSRLTVL.

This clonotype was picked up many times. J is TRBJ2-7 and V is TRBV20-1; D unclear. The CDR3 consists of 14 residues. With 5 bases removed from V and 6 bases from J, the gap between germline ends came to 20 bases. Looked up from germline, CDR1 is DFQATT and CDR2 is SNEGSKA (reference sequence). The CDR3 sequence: CSAATSPSLREQYF. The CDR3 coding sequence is TGCAGTGCTGCGACAAGCCCTTCTCTACGCGAGCAGTACTTC.

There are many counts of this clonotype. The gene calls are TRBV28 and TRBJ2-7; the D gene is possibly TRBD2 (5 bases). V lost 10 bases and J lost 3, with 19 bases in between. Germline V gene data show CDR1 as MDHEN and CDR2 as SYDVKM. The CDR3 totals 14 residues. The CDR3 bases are TGTGCCACCTCAGCGTACGCGGGTGGCTACGAGCAGTACTTC. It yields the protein CATSAYAGGYEQYF.

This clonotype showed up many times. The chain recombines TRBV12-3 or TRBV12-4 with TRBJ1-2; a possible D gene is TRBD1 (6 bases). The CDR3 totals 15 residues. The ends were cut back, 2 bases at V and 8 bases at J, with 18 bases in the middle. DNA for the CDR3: TGTGCCAGCAGTTTATCTCGCAGGGGATCTGAGGGCTACACCTTC. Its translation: CASSLSRRGSEGYTF.

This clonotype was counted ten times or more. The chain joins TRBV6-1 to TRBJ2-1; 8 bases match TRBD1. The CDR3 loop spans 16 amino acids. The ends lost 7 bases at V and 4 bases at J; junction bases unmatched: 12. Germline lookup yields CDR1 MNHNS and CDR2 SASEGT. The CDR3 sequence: CASIQGAPVEYNEQFF. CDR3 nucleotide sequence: TGTGCCAGCATTCAGGGGGCGCCTGTGGAATACAATGAGCAGTTCTTC.

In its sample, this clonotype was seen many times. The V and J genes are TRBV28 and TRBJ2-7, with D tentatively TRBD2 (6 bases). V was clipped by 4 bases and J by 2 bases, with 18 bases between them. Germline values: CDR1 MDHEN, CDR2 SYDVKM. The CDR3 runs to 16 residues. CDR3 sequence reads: CASSSPTISGTYEQYF. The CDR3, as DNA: TGTGCCAGCAGTTCACCGACGATTAGCGGTACCTACGAGCAGTACTTC.

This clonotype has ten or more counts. CDR3 DNA sequence: TGTGCCAGCGGGTTGAACACCGGGGAGCTGTTTTTT. Translation: CASGLNTGELFF. The chain links TRBV28 to TRBJ2-2; D is ambiguous. The germline gives CDR1 MDHEN, CDR2 SYDVKM. Trimming left V 8 bases short and J 1 base short, with 5 bases between. The CDR3 has 12 amino acids.

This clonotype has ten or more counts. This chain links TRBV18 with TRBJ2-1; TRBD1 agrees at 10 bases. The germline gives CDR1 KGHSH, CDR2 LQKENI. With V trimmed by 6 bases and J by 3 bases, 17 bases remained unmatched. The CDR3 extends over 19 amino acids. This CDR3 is CASSRRDRGGEGVYNEQFF. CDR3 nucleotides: TGTGCCAGCTCGCGACGGGACAGGGGAGGCGAGGGAGTCTACAATGAGCAGTTCTTC.

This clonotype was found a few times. CDR3 residues: CASSIGYATLIDNEQFF. In DNA form, the CDR3 reads TGTGCCAGTAGTATTGGCTACGCAACTTTGATAGACAATGAGCAGTTCTTC. V and J are TRBV19 and TRBJ2-1; no definite D call. V lost 3 bases and J 5 bases, leaving 20 bases between the germline ends. The CDR3 has 17 amino acids. Germline V gives CDR1 LNHDA, CDR2 SQIVND (reference sequence).

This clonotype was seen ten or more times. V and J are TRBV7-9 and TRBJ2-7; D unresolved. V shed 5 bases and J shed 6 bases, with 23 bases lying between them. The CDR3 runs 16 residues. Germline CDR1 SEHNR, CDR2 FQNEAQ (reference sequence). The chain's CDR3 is CASSKPGLVGLCEQYF. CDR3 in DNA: TGTGCCAGCAGCAAACCCGGGCTAGTAGGGTTATGCGAGCAGTACTTC.

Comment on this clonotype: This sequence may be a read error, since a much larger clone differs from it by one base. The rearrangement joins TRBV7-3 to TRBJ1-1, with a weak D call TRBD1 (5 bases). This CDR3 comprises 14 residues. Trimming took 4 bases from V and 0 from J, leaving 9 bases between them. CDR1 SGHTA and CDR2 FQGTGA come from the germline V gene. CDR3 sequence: CASSCDRLNTEAFF. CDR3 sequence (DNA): TGTGCCAGCAGCTGTGACAGATTGAACACTGAAGCTTTCTTT.

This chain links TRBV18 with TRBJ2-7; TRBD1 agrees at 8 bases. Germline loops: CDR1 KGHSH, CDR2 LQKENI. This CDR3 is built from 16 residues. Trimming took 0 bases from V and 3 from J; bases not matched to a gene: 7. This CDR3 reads CASSPPVRTGYYEQYF. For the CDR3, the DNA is TGTGCCAGCTCACCACCAGTTCGGACAGGGTACTACGAGCAGTACTTC. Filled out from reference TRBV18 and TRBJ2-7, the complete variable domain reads NAGVMQNPRHLVRRRGQEARLRCSPMKGHSHVYWYRQLPEEGLKFMVYLQKENIIDESGMPKERFSAEFPKEGPSILRIQQVVRGDSAAYFCASSPPVRTGYYEQYFGPGTRLTVT.

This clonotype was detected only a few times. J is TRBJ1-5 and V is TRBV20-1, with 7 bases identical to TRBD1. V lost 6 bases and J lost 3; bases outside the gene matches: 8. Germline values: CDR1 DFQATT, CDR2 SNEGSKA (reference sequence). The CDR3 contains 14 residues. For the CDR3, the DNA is TGCAGTGCAAGCGTTGGGACAGCCAATCAGCCCCAGCATTTT. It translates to CSASVGTANQPQHF.

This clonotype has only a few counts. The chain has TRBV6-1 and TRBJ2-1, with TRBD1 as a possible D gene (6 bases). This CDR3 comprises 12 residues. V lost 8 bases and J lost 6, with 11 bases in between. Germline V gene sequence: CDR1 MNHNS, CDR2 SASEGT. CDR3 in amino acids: CASGVGGNEQFF. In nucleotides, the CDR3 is TGTGCCAGCGGTGTAGGGGGCAATGAGCAGTTCTTC.

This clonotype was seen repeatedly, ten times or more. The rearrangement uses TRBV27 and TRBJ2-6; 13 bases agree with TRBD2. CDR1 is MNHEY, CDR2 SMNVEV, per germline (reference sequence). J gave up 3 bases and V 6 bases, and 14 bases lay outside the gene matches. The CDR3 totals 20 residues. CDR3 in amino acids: CASSPPGLAGVVGGANVLTF. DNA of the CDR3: TGTGCCAGCAGCCCACCAGGACTAGCGGGAGTAGTTGGTGGGGCCAACGTCCTGACTTTC. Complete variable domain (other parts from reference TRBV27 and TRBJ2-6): EAQVTQNPRYLITVTGKKLTVTCSQNMNHEYMSWYRQDPGLGLRQIYYSMNVEVTDKGDVPEGYKVSRKEKRNFPLILESPSPNQTSLYFCASSPPGLAGVVGGANVLTFGAGSRLTVL.

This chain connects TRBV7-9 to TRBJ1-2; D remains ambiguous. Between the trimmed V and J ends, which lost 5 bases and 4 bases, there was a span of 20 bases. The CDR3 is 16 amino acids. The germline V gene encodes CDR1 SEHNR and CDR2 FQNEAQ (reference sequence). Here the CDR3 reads CASSPPPTPTSYGYTF. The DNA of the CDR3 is TGTGCCAGCAGCCCGCCCCCGACCCCGACTAGCTATGGCTACACCTTC.